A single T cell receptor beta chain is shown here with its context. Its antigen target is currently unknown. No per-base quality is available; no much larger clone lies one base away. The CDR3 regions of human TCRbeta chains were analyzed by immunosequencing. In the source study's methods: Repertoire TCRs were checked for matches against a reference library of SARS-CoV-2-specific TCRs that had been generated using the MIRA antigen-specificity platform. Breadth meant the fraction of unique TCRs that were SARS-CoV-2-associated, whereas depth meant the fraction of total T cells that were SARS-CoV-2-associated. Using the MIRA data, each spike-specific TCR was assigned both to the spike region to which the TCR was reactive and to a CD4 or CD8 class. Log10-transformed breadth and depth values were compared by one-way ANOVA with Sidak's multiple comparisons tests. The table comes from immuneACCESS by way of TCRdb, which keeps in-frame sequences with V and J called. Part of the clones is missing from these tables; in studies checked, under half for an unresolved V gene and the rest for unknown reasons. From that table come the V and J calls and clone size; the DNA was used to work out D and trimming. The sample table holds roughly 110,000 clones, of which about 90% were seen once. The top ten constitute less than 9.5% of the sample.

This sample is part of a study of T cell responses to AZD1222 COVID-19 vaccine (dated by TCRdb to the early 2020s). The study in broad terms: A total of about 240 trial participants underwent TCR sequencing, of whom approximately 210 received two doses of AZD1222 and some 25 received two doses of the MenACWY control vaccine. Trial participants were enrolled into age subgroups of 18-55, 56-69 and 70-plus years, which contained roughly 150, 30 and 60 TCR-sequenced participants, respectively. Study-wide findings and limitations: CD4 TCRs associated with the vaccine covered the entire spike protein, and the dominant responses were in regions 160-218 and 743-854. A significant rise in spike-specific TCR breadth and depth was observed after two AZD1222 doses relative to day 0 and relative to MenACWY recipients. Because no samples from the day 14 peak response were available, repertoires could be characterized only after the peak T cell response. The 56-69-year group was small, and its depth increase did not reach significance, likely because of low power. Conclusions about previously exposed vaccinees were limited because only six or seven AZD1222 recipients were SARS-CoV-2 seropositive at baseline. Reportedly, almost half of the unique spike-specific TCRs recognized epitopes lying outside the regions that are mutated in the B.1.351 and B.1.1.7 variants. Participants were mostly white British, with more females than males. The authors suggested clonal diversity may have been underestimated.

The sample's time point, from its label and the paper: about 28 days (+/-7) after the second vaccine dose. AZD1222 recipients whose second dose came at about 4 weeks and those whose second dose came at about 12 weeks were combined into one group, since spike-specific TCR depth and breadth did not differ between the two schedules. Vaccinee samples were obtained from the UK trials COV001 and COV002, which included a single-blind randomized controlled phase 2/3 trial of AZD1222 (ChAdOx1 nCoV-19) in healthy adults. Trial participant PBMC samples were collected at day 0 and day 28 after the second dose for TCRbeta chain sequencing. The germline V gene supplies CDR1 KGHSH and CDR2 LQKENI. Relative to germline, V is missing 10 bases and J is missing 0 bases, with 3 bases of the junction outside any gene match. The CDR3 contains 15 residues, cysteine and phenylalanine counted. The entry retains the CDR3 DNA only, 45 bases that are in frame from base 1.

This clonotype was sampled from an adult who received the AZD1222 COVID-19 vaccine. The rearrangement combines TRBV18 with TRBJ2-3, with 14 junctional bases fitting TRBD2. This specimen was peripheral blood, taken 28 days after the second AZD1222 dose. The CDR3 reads CATGLAGASTDTQYF. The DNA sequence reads TGTGCCACGGGACTAGCGGGGGCTAGCACAGATACGCAGTATTTT.